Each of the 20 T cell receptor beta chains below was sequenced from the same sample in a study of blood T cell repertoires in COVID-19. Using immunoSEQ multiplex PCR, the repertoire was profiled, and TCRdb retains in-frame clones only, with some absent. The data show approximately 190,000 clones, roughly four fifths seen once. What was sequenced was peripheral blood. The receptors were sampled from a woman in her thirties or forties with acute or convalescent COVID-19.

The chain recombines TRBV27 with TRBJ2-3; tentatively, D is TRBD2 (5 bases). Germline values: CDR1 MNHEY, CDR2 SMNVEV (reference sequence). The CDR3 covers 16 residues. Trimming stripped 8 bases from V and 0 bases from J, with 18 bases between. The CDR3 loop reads CASGWTETFSTDTQYF. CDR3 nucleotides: TGTGCCAGCGGATGGACTGAGACGTTCAGCACAGATACGCAGTATTTT.

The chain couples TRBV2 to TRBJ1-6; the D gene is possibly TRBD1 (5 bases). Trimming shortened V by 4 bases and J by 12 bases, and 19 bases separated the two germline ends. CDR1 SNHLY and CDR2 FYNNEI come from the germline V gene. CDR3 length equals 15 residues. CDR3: CASSAYQVGEGPLHF. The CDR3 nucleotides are TGTGCCAGCAGTGCTTACCAGGTGGGGGAGGGACCCCTCCACTTT.

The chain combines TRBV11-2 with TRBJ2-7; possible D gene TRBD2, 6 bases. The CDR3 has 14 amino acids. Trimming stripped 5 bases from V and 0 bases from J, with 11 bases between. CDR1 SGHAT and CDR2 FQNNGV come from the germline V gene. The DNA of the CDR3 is TGTGCCAGCAGCCAAAAGGACTACTCCTACGAGCAGTACTTC. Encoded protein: CASSQKDYSYEQYF.

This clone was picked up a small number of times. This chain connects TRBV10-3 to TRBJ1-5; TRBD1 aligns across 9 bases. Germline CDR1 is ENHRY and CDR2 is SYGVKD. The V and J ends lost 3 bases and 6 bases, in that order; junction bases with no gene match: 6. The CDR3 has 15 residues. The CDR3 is CAISDARQGVQPQHF. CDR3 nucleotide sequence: TGTGCCATCAGTGATGCGCGACAGGGGGTTCAGCCCCAGCATTTT.

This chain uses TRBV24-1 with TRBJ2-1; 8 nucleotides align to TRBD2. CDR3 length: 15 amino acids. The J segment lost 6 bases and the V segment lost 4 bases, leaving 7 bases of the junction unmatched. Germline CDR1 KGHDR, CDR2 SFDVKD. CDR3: CATSEGGRMVNEQFF. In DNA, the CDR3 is TGTGCCACCAGTGAGGGCGGGAGGATGGTCAATGAGCAGTTCTTC.

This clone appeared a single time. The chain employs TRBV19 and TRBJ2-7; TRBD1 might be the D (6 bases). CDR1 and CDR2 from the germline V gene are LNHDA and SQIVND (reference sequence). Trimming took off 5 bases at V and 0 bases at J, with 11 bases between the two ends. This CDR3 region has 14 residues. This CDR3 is CASSPQGSSYEQYF. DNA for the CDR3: TGTGCCAGTAGTCCTCAGGGGAGCTCCTACGAGCAGTACTTC.

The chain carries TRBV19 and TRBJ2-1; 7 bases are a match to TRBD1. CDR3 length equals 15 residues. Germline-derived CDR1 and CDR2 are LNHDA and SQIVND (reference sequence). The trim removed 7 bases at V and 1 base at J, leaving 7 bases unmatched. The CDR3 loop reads CASTRQGGSYNEQFF. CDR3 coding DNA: TGTGCCAGTACTCGACAGGGTGGGTCCTACAATGAGCAGTTCTTC.

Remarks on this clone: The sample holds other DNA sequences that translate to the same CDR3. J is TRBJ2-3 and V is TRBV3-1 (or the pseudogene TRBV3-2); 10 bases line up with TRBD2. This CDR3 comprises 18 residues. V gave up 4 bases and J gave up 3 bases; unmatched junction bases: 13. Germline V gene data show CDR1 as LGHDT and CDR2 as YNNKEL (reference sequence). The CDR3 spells CASSRWGPSGGSTDTQYF. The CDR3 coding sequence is TGTGCCAGCAGCCGCTGGGGCCCTAGCGGGGGAAGTACAGATACGCAGTATTTT.

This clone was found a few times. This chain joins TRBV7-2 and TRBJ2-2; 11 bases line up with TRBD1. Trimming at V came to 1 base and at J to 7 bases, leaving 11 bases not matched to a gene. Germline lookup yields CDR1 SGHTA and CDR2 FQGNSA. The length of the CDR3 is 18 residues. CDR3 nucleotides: TGTGCCAGCAGCTTAGTGGTCGGGACAGGGGGGTTTGGCGGGGAGCTGTTTTTT. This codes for CASSLVVGTGGFGGELFF.

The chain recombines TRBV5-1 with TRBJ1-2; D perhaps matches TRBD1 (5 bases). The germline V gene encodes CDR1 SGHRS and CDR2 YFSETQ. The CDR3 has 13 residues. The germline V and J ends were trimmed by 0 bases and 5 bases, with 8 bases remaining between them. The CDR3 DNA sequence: TGCGCCAGCAGCTTGGATCAGGGATATGGCTACACCTTC. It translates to CASSLDQGYGYTF.

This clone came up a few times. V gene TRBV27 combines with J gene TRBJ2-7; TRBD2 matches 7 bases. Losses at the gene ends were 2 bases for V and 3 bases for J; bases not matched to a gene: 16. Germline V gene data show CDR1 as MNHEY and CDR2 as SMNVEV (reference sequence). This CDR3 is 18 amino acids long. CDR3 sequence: CASSLRDDREGLIYEQYF. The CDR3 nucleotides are TGTGCCAGCAGTTTAAGGGATGATAGGGAGGGCCTTATCTACGAGCAGTACTTC.

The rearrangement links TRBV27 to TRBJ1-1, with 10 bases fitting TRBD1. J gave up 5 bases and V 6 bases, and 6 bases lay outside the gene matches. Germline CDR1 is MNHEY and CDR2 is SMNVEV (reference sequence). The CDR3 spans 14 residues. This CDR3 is CASRHPGQGTEAFF. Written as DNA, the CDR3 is TGTGCCAGCAGACATCCGGGACAGGGGACTGAAGCTTTCTTT.

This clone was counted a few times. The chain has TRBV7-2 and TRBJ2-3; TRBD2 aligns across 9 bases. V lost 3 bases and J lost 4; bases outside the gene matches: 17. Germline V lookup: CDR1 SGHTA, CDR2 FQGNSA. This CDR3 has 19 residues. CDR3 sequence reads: CASSLGRGGLSLSPDTQYF. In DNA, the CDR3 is TGTGCCAGCAGCTTGGGGCGGGGGGGCCTGTCGCTTAGTCCAGATACGCAGTATTTT.

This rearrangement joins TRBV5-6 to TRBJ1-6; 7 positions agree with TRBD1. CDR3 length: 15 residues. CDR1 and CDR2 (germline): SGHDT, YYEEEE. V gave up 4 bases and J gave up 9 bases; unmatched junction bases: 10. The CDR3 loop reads CASSPGRQGISPLHF. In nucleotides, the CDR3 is TGTGCCAGCAGCCCCGGCCGACAGGGTATTTCACCCCTCCACTTT. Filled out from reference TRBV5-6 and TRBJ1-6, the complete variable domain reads DAGVTQSPTHLIKTRGQQVTLRCSPKSGHDTVSWYQQALGQGPQFIFQYYEEEERQRGNFPDRFSGHQFPNYSSELNVNALLLGDSALYLCASSPGRQGISPLHFGNGTRLTVT.

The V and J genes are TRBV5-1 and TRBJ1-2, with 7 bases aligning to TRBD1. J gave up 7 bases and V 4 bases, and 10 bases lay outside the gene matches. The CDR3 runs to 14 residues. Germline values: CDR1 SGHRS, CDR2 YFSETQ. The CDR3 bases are TGCGCCAGCAGCCCGGGGGACAGTTGGATTGGCTACACCTTC. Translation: CASSPGDSWIGYTF.

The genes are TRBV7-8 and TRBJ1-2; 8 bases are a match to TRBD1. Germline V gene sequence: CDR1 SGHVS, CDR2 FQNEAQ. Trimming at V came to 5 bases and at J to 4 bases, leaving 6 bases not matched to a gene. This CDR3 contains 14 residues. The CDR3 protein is CASSPGQAPYGYTF. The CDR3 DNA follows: TGTGCCAGCAGCCCGGGACAGGCCCCCTATGGCTACACCTTC.

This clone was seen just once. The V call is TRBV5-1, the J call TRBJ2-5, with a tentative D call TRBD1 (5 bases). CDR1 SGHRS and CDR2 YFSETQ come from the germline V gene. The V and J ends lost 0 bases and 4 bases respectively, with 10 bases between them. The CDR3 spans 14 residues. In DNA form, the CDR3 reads TGCGCCAGCAGCTTGGGTCGACAGCTAGAGACCCAGTACTTC. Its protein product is CASSLGRQLETQYF.

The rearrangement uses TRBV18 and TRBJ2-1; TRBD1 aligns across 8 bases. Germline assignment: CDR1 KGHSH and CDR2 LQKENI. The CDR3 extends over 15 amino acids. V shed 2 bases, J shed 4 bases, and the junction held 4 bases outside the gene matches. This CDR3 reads CASSPIGQGYNEQFF. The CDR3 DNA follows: TGTGCCAGCTCACCAATTGGACAGGGTTACAATGAGCAGTTCTTC.

The CDR3 DNA is TGCGCCAGCAGCTTTACTAGCGGGGGGTCCTACGAGCAGTACTTC. Translating gives CASSFTSGGSYEQYF. This chain uses TRBV5-1 with TRBJ2-7; 12 bases map to TRBD2. CDR1 and CDR2 from the germline V gene are SGHRS and YFSETQ. V lost 2 bases and J lost 1; bases outside the gene matches: 1. The CDR3 extends over 15 amino acids.

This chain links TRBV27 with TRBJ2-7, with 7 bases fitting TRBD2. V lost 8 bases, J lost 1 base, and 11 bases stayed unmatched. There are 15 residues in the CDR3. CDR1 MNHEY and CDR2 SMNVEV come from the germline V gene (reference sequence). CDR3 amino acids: CASRKMSGGSYEQYF. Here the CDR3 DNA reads TGTGCCAGCCGCAAGATGTCCGGGGGGTCCTACGAGCAGTACTTC.